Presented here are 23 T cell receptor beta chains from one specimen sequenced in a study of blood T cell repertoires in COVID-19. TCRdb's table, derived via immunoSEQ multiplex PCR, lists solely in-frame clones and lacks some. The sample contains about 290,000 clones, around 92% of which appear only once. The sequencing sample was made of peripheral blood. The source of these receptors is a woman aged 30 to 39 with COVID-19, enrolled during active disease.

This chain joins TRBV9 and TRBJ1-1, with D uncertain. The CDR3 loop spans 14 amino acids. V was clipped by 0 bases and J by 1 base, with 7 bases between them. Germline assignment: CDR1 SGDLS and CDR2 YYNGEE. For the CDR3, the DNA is TGTGCCAGCAGCGTAGATTGGAGGAACACTGAAGCTTTCTTT. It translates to CASSVDWRNTEAFF.

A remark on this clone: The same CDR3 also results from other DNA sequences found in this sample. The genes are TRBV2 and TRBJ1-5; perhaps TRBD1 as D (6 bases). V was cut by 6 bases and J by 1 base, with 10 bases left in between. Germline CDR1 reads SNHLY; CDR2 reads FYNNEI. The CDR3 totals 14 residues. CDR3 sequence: CASRGGGSNQPQHF. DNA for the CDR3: TGTGCCAGCAGAGGGGGTGGAAGCAATCAGCCCCAGCATTTT.

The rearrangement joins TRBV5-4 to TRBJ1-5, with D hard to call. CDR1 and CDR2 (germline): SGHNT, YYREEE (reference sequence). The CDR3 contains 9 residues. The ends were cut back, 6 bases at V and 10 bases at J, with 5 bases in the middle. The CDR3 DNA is TGTGCCAGCATCGTCCCCCAGCATTTT. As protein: CASIVPQHF.

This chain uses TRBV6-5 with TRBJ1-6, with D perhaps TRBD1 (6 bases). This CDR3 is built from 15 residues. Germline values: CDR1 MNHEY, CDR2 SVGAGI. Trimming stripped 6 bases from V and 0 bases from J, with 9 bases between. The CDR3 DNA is TGTGCCAGCAGCAAAGGGGGCTCCTATAATTCACCCCTCCACTTT. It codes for CASSKGGSYNSPLHF.

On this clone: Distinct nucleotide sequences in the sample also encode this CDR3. CDR3 sequence (DNA): TGTGCCAGCAGCCGACAGGGTTATGGCTACACCTTC. Translation: CASSRQGYGYTF. The chain combines TRBV12-3 or TRBV12-4 with TRBJ1-2; TRBD1 matches 7 bases. The CDR3 extends over 12 amino acids. Trimming at V came to 6 bases and at J to 5 bases, leaving 3 bases not matched to a gene.

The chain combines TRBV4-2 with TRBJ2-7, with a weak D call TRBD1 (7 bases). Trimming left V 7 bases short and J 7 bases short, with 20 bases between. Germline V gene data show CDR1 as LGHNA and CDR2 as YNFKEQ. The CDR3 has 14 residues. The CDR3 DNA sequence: TGTGCCAGCACCCAGGGGGGAGAGCAGGTAGAGCAGTACTTC. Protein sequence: CASTQGGEQVEQYF.

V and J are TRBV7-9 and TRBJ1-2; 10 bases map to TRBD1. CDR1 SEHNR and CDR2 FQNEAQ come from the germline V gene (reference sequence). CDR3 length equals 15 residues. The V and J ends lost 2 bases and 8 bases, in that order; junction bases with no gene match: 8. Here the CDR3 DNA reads TGTGCCAGCAGCTTAACAGACAGGGGGCCGGAGGGCTACACCTTC. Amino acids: CASSLTDRGPEGYTF.

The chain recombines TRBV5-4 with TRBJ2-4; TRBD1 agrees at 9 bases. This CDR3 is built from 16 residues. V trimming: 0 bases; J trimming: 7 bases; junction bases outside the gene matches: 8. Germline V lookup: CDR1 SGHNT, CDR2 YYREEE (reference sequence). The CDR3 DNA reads TGTGCCAGCAGCTTGGCCGAGACCGGGACAGGGAACATTCAGTACTTC. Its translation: CASSLAETGTGNIQYF.

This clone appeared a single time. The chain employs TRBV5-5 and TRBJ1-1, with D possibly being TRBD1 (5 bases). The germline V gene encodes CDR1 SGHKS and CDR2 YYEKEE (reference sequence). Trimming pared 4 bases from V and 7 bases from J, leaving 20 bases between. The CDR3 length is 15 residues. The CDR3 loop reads CASSPNGHVLNEAFF. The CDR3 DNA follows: TGTGCCAGCAGCCCTAACGGACATGTCCTGAATGAAGCTTTCTTT.

CDR3 DNA sequence: TGTGCCAGCACCCCTCAGATCTACAATGAGCAGTTCTTC. This encodes CASTPQIYNEQFF. The V and J genes are TRBV12-3 or TRBV12-4 and TRBJ2-1; D is ambiguous. V lost 7 bases to trimming and J lost 3 bases, with 10 bases between them. This CDR3 spans 13 amino acids.

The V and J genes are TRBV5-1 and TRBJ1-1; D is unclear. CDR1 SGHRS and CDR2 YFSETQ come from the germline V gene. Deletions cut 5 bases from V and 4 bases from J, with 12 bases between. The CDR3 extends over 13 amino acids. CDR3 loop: CASRTAGSTEAFF. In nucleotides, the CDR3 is TGCGCCAGCAGGACCGCAGGTAGCACTGAAGCTTTCTTT.

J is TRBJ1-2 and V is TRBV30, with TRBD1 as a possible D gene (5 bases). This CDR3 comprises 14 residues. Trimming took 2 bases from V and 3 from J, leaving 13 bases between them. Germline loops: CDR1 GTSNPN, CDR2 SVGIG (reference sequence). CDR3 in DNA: TGTGCCTGGAGTCCCCAGGGCCGATACTATGGCTACACCTTC. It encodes CAWSPQGRYYGYTF.

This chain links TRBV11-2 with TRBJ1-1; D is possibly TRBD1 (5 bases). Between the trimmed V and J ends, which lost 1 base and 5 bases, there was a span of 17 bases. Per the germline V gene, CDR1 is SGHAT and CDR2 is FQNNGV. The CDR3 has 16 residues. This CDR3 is CASSLGVIQGFTEAFF. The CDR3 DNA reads TGTGCCAGCAGCTTAGGAGTCATTCAGGGCTTTACTGAAGCTTTCTTT.

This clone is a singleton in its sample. The CDR3 nucleotides read TGTGCCAGTAGCAGGATTCTAGCGGGGGGGCAGAATGAGCAGTTCTTC. It is translated as CASSRILAGGQNEQFF. J is TRBJ2-1 and V is TRBV19, with 12 bases matching TRBD2. V gave up 6 bases and J gave up 7 bases; unmatched junction bases: 10. CDR3 length: 16 residues. Germline CDR1 is LNHDA and CDR2 is SQIVND (reference sequence).

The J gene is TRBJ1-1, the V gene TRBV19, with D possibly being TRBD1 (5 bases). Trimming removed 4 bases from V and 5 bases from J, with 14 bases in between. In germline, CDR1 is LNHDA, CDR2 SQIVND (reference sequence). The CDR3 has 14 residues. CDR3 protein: CASSTWQGWTEAFF. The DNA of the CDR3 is TGTGCCAGTAGTACCTGGCAGGGTTGGACTGAAGCTTTCTTT.

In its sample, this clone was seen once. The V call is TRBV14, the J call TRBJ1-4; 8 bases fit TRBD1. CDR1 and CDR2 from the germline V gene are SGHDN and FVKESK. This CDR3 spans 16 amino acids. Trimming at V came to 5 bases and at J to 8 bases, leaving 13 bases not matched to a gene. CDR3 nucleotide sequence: TGTGCCAGCAGCGAAAAATCGACAGGGGTATACGAAAAACTGTTTTTT. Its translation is CASSEKSTGVYEKLFF.

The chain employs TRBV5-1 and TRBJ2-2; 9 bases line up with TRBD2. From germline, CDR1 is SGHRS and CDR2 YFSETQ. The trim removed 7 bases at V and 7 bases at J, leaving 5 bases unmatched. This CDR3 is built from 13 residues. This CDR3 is CASGTSRSGELFF. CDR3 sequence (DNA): TGCGCCAGCGGGACTAGCCGTAGCGGGGAGCTGTTTTTT.

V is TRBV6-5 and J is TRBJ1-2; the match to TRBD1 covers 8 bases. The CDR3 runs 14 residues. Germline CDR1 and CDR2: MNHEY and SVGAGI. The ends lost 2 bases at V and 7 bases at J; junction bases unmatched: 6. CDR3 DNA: TGTGCCAGCAGTTACCGACAGGGGACGTCTGGCTACACCTTC. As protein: CASSYRQGTSGYTF.

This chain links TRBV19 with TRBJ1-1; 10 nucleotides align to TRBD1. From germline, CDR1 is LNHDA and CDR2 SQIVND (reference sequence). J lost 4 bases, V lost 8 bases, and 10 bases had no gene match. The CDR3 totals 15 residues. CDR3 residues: CASYLRTGGFTEAFF. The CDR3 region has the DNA TGTGCCAGTTATCTAAGGACAGGGGGATTCACTGAAGCTTTCTTT.

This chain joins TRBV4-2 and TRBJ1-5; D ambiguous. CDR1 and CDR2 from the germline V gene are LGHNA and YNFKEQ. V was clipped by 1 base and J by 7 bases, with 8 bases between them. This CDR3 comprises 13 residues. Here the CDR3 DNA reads TGTGCCAGCAGCCAAGGTGGCGGGCAGCCCCAGCATTTT. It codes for CASSQGGGQPQHF.

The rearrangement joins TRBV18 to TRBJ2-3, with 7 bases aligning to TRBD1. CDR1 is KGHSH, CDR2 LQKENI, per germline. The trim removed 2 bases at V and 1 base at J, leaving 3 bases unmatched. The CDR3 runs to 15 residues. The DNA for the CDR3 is TGTGCCAGCTCACCAGACAGGGCCGGCACAGATACGCAGTATTTT. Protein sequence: CASSPDRAGTDTQYF.

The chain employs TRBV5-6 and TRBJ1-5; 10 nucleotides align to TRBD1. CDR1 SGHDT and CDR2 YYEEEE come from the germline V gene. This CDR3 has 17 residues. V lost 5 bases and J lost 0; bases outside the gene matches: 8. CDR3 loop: CASSTGTGAFSNQPQHF. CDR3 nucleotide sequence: TGTGCCAGCAGTACCGGGACAGGGGCGTTTAGCAATCAGCCCCAGCATTTT.

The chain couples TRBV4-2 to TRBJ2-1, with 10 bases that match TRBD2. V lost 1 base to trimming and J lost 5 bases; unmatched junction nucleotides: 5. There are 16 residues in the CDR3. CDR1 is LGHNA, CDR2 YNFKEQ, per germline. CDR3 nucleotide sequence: TGTGCCAGCAGCCAAGTTCCTAGCGGGGGACACAATGAGCAGTTCTTC. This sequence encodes CASSQVPSGGHNEQFF.